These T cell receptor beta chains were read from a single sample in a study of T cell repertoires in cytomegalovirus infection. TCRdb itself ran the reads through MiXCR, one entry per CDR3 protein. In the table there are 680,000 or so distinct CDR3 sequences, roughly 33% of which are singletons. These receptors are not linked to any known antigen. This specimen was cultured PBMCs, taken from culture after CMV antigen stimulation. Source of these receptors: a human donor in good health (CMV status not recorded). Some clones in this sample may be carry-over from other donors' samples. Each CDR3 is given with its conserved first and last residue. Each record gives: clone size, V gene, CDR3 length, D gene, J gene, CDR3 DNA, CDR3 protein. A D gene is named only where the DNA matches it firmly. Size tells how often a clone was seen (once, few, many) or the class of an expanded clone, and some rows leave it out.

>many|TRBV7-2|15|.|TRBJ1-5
TGTGCCAGCAGCTTCGTCACTTATAGCAATCAGCCCCAGCATTTT
CASSFVTYSNQPQHF
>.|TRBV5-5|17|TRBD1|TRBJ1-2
TGTGCCAGCAGCCGGGGGACAGGTCTCCTCATTAACTATGGCTACACCTTC
CASSRGTGLLINYGYTF
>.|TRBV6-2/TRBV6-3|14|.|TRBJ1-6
TGTGCCAGCAGTTACGCGAGTTATAATTCACCCCTCCACTTT
CASSYASYNSPLHF
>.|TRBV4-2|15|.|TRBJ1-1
TGTGCCAGCAGCCCATACCTTACCCTGAACACTGAAGCTTTCTTT
CASSPYLTLNTEAFF
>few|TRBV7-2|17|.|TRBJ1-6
TGTGCCAGCAGCCCACAACCCGTATTGACGGATAATTCACCCCTCCACTTT
CASSPQPVLTDNSPLHF
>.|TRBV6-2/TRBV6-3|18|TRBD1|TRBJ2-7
TGTGCCAGCAGACGTCTTCCGGGACAGGGGGCGAAAATCCGCGAGCAGTACTTC
CASRRLPGQGAKIREQYF
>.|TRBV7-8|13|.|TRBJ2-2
TGTGCCAGCAGCTTAACCCCTCCCGGGGAGCTGTTTTTT
CASSLTPPGELFF
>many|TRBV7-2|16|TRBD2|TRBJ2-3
TGTGCCAGCAGCTTAAGAGCGGGGGGGCACACAGATACGCAGTATTTT
CASSLRAGGHTDTQYF
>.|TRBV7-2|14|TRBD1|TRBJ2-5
TGTGCCAGCAGCTCCACAGGGGGCAGGAAGACCCAGTACTTC
CASSSTGGRKTQYF
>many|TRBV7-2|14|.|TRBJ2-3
TGTGCCAGCAGCTTAGTCGAGGGGGCAGATACGCAGTATTTT
CASSLVEGADTQYF
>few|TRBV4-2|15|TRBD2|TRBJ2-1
TGTGCCAGCAGCCGCCCGGGACTAGCCTACAATGAGCAGTTCTTC
CASSRPGLAYNEQFF
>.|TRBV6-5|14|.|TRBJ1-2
TGTGCCAGCAGCCAAGGGGGTTTTGGCTATGGCTACACCTTC
CASSQGGFGYGYTF
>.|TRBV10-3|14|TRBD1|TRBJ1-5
TGTGCCATCAGTGTCGGGGGCAGGGGGAATCCCCAGCATTTT
CAISVGGRGNPQHF
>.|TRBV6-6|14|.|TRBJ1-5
TGTGCCAGTAATACAGGGTCCGTAGGTCAGCCCCAGCATTTT
CASNTGSVGQPQHF
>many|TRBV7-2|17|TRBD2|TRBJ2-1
TGTGCCAGCAGCTTAATAGCGGGGGGAGGTTCCTACAATGAGCAGTTCTTC
CASSLIAGGGSYNEQFF
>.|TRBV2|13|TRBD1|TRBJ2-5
TGTGCCACCGGGCCTGGACAGGGGCAAATGCAGTACTTC
CATGPGQGQMQYF
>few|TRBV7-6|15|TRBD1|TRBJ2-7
TGTGCCAGCAGCCCGACAGGGAAAAATTCCTACGAGCAGTACTTC
CASSPTGKNSYEQYF
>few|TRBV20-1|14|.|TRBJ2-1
TGCAGTGCTACCTGGCGGGCCGGAGACAATGAGCAGTTCTTC
CSATWRAGDNEQFF
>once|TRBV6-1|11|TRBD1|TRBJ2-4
TGTGCCAGCAGACAGGGGAACATTCAGTACTTC
CASRQGNIQYF
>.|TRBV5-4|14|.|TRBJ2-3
TGTGCCAGCAGCTTTGTGGGGGGCACAGATACGCAGTATTTT
CASSFVGGTDTQYF
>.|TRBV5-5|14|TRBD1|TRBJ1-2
TGTGCCAGCAGCCCACAGGGGGCGAGATATGGCTACACCTTC
CASSPQGARYGYTF
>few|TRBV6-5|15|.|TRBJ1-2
TGTGCCAGCAGTTTTCGTCCCTTGAAGATGGATGGCTACACCTTC
CASSFRPLKMDGYTF
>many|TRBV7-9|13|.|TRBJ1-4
TGTGCCAGCAGCTTCTCGCACAGCGAAAAACTGTTTTTT
CASSFSHSEKLFF
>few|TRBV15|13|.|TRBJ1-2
TGTGCCACCAGCAGAGGGGCCGTCTATGGCTACACCTTC
CATSRGAVYGYTF
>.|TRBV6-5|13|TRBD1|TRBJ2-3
TGTGCCAGCAGCCCACAGGGGTTAGATACGCAGTATTTT
CASSPQGLDTQYF
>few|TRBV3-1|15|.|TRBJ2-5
TGTGCCAGCAGCCAAGATTGGGGGGCCGTGGAGACCCAGTACTTC
CASSQDWGAVETQYF
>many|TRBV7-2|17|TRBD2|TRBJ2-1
TGTGCCAGCAGCGAAGTGGTAGCGGGAGGGCCTTACAATGAGCAGTTCTTC
CASSEVVAGGPYNEQFF
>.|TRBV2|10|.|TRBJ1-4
TGTGCCAGCAGGGTTGAAAAACTGTTTTTT
CASRVEKLFF
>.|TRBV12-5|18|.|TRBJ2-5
TGTGCTAGTGGTTTGGGGGGATTCGGGACCGCACAATCGGAGACCCAGTACTTC
CASGLGGFGTAQSETQYF
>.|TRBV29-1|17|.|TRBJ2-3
TGCAGCGTTGAAGATTTTCTAGCAGGGGTCATGACAGATACGCAGTATTTT
CSVEDFLAGVMTDTQYF
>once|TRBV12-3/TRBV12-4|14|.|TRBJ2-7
TGTGCCAGCAGTACTTACAGGGACTCCTACGAGCAGTACTTC
CASSTYRDSYEQYF
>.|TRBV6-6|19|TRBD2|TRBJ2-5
TGTGCCAGCAGTTCCATGGGACTAGCGGGAGGGGATTGGAGAGAGACCCAGTACTTC
CASSSMGLAGGDWRETQYF
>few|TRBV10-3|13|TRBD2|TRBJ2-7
TGTGCCATCAGGGGACTAGCGGGAGACGAGCAGTACTTC
CAIRGLAGDEQYF
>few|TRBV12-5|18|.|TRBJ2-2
TGTGCTAGTGGTTTGGTAGGTAGGACCCAGGGTGACACCGGGGAGCTGTTTTTT
CASGLVGRTQGDTGELFF
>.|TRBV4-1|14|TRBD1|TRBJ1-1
TGCGCCAGCAGCCAACGGACAGGGAACACTGAAGCTTTCTTT
CASSQRTGNTEAFF
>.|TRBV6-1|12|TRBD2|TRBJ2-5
TGTGCCACTAGCGGGGATCCAGAGACCCAGTACTTC
CATSGDPETQYF
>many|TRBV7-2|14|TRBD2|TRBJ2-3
TGTGCCAGCAGCTTAGAGAGCGGGAGGGATACGCAGTATTTT
CASSLESGRDTQYF
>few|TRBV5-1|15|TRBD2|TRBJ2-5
TGCGCCAGCAGGCCAGCGGGAGGGGGCGAAGAGACCCAGTACTTC
CASRPAGGGEETQYF
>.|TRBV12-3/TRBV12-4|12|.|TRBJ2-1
TGTGCCAGCAGTTTTATGGGGAATGAGCAGTTCTTC
CASSFMGNEQFF
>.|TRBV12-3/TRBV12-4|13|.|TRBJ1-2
TGTGCCAGCAGCTTTGGGCCGGGCTATGGCTACACCTTC
CASSFGPGYGYTF
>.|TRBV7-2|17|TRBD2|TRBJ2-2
TGTGCCAGCAGCCTCCTAGCGGGGGGCCTCCCCACCGGGGAGCTGTTTTTT
CASSLLAGGLPTGELFF
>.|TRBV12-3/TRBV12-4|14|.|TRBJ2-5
TGTGCCAGCAAGACCCAATGGGACTTAGAGACCCAGTACTTC
CASKTQWDLETQYF
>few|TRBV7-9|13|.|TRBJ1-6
TGTGCCAGCAGCTTAGTGACGAATTCACCCCTCCACTTT
CASSLVTNSPLHF
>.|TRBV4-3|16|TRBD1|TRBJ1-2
TGCGCCAGCAGCCAAGATGGGCGACAGGGGGCATATGGCTACACCTTC
CASSQDGRQGAYGYTF
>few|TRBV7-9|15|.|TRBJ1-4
TGTGCCAGCAGCTCCCCGACAGCAACTAATGAAAAACTGTTTTTT
CASSSPTATNEKLFF
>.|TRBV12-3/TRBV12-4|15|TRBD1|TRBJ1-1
TGTGCCAGCCGGGACAGGGAAAGAATGAACACTGAAGCTTTCTTT
CASRDRERMNTEAFF
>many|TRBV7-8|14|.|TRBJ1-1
TGTGCCAGCAGCTACGGGATTCAAGGCACTGAAGCTTTCTTT
CASSYGIQGTEAFF
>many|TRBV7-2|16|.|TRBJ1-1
TGTGCCAGCACCAGACTGGGGCTGCGAGGGGACACTGAAGCTTTCTTT
CASTRLGLRGDTEAFF
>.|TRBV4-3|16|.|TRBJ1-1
TGCGCCAGCAGCCAAACTTCGGTCAACTTAAACACTGAAGCTTTCTTT
CASSQTSVNLNTEAFF
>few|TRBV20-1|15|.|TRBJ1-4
TGCAGTGCTAGAGTCTTTGGGGGAGATGATGAAAAACTGTTTTTT
CSARVFGGDDEKLFF
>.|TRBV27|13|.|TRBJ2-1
TGTGCCAGCAGTTCAGACTGGTACAATGAGCAGTTCTTC
CASSSDWYNEQFF
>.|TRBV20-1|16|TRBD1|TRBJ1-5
TGCAGTGCTAGAGGGGGGAGGGGACAGGGTTACCAGCCCCAGCATTTT
CSARGGRGQGYQPQHF
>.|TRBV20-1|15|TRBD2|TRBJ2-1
TGCAGTGCTAGAGAGGGACTAGCGAGGTACAATGAGCAGTTCTTC
CSAREGLARYNEQFF
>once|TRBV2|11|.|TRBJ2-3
TGTGCCAGCAGGGATACCCTAACGCAGTATTTT
CASRDTLTQYF